Listed below are T cell receptor beta chains from one sample, sequenced in a study of T cell repertoires in ileal Crohn's disease. Profiled with immunoSEQ multiplex PCR; TCRdb holds only in-frame clones, not every one. The data hold approximately 15,000 clones, with 60% to 85% observed a single time. Source material: ileal tissue. The source is an adult with Crohn's disease. CDR3s leave out the opening cysteine and the closing phenylalanine or tryptophan. The size entry is marked missing in some rows and otherwise reads once, few, many or a size class.

V	size	CDR3
TRBV5-1	-	ASSLLGEVNTDTQY
TRBV4-1	once	ASSQTTSGSTDTQY
TRBV6-5	once	ASSYSLDGGGELF
TRBV5-4	-	ASSLTGTGSREQY
TRBV5-1	-	ASSGNTNSQETQY
TRBV5-1	-	ASSLGGGGLYEQY
TRBV2	-	ASSEFFGNTGELF
TRBV2	-	ASRRDSEETQY
TRBV27	-	ASSLTGPGAEETQY
TRBV5-4	-	ASSHGGPSDRGYGQPQH
TRBV19	few	ASTPVGGGANVLT
TRBV18	-	ASSPPRAGGYYNEQF
TRBV4-3	-	ASSQDRRWLVLYEQY
TRBV5-1	-	ASSLAGTNYNEQF
TRBV2	-	ASSAGLNNEQF
TRBV6-5	-	ASTQGEEQY
TRBV6-1	-	ASSALERPHEQY
TRBV2	-	ASSEQGRNEKLF
TRBV14	-	ASSQALQGLGAKNIQY
TRBV5-1	once	ASCPSGSTADTQY
TRBV9	-	ASSVLRGSEQF
TRBV27	-	ASSLKRQGYNEQF
TRBV19	-	ASSIGGYNTGELF
TRBV5-4	-	ASSQPDLITYNEQF
TRBV5-5	-	ASSHVTELYEQY
TRBV6-1	few	ASRQGYDGEKLF
TRBV11-3	-	ASSLVFTRGGLAKNIQY
TRBV29-1	-	SVADSPSYNEQF
TRBV6-1	-	ASSEADPDYEQF
TRBV27	-	ATRDRLTDTQY
TRBV18	-	ASSAAWGSEAF
TRBV2	few	ASREARDRVYEQY
TRBV7-8	-	ASSSTAHRNNEQF
TRBV6-6	-	ASSYSAGWRNEQF
TRBV2	-	ASSELDRLTDTQY
TRBV15	-	ATSRGGTGTGVYGYT
TRBV7-2	-	ASSSQQMSAETQY
TRBV27	-	ASGAGNSPLH
TRBV5-1	-	ASSYGGVGYEQY
TRBV19	medium-sized	ASSPRSGTGDTQY
TRBV6-1	few	ASSMSGSYEQY
TRBV27	-	ASSPRDPLRGYT
TRBV2	-	ASSYTPGTGGGYT
TRBV7-9	-	ASSDPTGANTGELF
TRBV29-1	-	SVDGGSGYT
TRBV2	-	ASSDGTRQY
TRBV6-5	few	ASSPFLTGITEAF
TRBV7-8	-	ASSLGGGREEQY
TRBV28	-	ASGTSGYEQY
TRBV4-1	-	ASSRPRRAVYHDTGELF
TRBV5-4	-	ASSVPGQGAGDEQF
TRBV27	medium-sized	ASSLSYEQY
TRBV5-1	-	ASILTPGTNTGELF
TRBV25-1	-	ASSEKETSGGANEQF
TRBV7-2	-	ASSLLGSTDTQY